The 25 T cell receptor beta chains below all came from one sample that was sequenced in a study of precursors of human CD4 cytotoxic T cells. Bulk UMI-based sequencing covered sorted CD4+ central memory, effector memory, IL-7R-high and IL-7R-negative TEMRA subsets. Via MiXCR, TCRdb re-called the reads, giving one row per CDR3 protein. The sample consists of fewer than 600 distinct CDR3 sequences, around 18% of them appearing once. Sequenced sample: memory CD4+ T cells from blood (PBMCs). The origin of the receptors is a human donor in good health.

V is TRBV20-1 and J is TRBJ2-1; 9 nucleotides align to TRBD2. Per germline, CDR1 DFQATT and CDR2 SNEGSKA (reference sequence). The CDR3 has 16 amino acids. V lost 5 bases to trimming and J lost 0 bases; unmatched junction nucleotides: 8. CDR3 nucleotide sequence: TGCAGTGCTGGACCTAGCGGGGCCCTCTCCTACAATGAGCAGTTCTTC. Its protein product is CSAGPSGALSYNEQFF.

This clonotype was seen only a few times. Here the CDR3 reads CATSEQDRGVIGELFF. CDR3 sequence (DNA): TGTGCCACCAGTGAACAGGACAGGGGAGTCATCGGGGAGCTGTTTTTT. The genes are TRBV24-1 and TRBJ2-2; the match to TRBD1 covers 9 bases. The ends lost 4 bases at V and 7 bases at J; junction bases unmatched: 9. The CDR3 runs to 16 residues. Germline lookup yields CDR1 KGHDR and CDR2 SFDVKD.

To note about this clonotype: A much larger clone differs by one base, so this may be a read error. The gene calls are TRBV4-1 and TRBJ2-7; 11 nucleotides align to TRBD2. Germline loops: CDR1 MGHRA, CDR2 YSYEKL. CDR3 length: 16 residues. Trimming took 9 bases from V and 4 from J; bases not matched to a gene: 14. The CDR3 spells CARASHSGRAEYEQYF. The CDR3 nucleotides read TGCGCCAGGGCAAGTCATAGCGGGAGGGCCGAGTACGAGCAGTACTTC.

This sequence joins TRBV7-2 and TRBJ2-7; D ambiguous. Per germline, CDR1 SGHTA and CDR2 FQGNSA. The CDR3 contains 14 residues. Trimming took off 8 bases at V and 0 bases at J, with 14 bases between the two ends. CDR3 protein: CASALQTTSYEQYF. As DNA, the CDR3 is TGTGCCAGCGCCCTACAGACCACCTCCTACGAGCAGTACTTC.

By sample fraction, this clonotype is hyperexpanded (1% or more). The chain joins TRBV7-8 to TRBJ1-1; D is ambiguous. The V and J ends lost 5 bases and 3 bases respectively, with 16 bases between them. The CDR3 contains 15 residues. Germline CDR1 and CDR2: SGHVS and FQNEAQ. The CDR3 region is CASSPKVPADTEAFF. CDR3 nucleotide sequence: TGTGCCAGCAGCCCAAAAGTCCCAGCGGACACTGAAGCTTTCTTT.

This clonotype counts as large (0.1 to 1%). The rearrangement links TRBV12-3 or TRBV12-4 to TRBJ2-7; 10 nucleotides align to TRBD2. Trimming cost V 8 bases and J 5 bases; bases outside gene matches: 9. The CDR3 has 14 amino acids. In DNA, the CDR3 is TGTGCCAGCGGGGATAGCGGGAGGCTGGACGAGCAGTACTTC. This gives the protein CASGDSGRLDEQYF.

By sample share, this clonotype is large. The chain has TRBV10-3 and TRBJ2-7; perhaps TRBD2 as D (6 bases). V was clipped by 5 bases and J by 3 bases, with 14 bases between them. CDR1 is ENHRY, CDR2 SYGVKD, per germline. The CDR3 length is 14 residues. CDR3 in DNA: TGTGCCATCAGTCCGGGACTCCAAAGCTACGAGCAGTACTTC. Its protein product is CAISPGLQSYEQYF.

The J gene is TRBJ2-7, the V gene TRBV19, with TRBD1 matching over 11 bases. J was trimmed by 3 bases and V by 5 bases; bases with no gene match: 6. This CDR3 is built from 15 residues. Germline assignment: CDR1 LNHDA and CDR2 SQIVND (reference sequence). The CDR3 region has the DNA TGTGCCAGTAGTGCGTCCGGGACAGGGGGCTACGAGCAGTACTTC. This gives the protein CASSASGTGGYEQYF.

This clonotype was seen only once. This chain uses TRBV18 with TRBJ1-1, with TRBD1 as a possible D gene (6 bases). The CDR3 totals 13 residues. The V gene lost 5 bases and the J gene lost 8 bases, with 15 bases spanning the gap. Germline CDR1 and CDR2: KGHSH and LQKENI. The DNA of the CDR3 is TGTGCCAGCTCAGATGGGGGCGGATCGGAAGCTTTCTTT. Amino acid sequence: CASSDGGGSEAFF.

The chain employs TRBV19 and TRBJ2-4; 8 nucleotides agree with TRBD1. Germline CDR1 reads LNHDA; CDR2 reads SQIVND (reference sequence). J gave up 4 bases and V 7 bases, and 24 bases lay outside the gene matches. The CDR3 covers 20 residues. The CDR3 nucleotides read TGTGCCAGTACCCTGGGGTCAAATGGGATTCCTAGACAGGGGAAAAACATTCAGTACTTC. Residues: CASTLGSNGIPRQGKNIQYF.

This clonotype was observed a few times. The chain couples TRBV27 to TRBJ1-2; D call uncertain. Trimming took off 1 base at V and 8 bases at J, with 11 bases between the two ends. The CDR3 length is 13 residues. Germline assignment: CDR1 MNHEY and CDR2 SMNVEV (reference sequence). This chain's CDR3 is CASSLFGLGGYTF. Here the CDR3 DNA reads TGTGCCAGCAGTTTATTCGGCCTCGGGGGCTACACCTTC.

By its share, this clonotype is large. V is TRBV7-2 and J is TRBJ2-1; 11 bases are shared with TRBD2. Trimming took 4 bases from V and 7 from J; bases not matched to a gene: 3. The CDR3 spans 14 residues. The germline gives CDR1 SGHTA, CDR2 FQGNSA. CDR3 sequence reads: CASSWGLAANEQFF. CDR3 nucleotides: TGTGCCAGCAGCTGGGGACTAGCGGCAAATGAGCAGTTCTTC.

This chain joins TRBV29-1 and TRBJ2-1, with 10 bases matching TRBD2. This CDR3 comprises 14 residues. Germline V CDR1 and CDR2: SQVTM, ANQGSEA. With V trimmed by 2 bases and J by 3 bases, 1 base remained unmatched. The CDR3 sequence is CSVELAGGYNEQFF. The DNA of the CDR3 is TGCAGCGTTGAATTAGCGGGAGGCTACAATGAGCAGTTCTTC.

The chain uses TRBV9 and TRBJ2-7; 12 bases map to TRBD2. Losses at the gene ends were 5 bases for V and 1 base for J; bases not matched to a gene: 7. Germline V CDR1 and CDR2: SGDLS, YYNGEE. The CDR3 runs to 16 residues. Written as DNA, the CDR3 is TGTGCCAGCAGTCCTTCCGGGACTAGCGGGTCCTACGAGCAGTACTTC. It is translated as CASSPSGTSGSYEQYF.

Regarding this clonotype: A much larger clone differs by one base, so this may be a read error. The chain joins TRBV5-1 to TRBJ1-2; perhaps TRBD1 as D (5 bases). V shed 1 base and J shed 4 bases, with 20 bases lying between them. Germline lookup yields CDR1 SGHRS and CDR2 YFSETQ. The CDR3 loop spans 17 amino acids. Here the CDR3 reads CASSLTTWGDRGYGYTF. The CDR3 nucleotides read TGCGCCAGCAGCTTGACTACATGGGGGGATCGCGGCTATGGCTACACCTTC.

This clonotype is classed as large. The CDR3 DNA sequence: TGTGCCAGCAAGAGGGGGCTCGGCACAGATACGCAGTATTTT. It encodes CASKRGLGTDTQYF. The V call is TRBV12-3 or TRBV12-4, the J call TRBJ2-3; the match to TRBD1 covers 7 bases. There are 14 residues in the CDR3. The V gene end was trimmed by 7 bases and the J gene end by 1 base; junction bases not matched to a gene: 5.

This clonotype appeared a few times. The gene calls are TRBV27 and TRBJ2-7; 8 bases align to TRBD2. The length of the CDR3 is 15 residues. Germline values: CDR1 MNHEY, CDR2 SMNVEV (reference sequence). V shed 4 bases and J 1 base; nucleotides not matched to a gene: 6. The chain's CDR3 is CASSSLAERSYEQYF. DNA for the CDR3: TGTGCCAGCAGTTCACTAGCGGAACGGTCCTACGAGCAGTACTTC.

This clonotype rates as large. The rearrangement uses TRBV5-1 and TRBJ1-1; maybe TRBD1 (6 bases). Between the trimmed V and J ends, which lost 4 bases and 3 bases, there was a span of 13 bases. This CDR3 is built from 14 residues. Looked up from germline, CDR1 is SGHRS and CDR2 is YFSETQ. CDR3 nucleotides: TGCGCCAGCAGCATTGGACAGAGCTACACTGAAGCTTTCTTT. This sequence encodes CASSIGQSYTEAFF.

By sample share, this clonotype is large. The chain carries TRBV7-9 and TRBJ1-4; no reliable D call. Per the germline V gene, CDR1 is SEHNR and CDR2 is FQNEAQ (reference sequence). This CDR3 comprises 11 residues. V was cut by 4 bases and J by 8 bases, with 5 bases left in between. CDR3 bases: TGTGCCAGCAGCTCCTTCGAAAAACTGTTTTTT. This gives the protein CASSSFEKLFF. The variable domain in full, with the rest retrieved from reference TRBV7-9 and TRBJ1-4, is DTGVSQNPRHKITKRGQNVTFRCDPISEHNRLYWYRQTLGQGPEFLTYFQNEAQLEKSRLLSDRFSAERPKGSFSTLEIQRTEQGDSAMYLCASSSFEKLFFGSGTQLSVL.

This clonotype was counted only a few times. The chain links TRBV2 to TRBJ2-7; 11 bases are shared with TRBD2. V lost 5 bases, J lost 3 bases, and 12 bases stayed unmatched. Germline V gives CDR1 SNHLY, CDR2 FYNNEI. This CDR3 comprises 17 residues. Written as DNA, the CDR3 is TGTGCCAGCAGTACGCGAAACCTACTAGCGGGGGACTACGAGCAGTACTTC. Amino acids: CASSTRNLLAGDYEQYF.

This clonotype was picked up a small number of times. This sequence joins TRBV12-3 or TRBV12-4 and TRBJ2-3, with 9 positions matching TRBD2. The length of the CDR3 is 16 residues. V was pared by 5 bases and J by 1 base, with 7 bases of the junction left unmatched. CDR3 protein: CASSRVTSGRTDTQYF. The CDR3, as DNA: TGTGCCAGCAGTCGAGTGACTAGCGGACGCACAGATACGCAGTATTTT.

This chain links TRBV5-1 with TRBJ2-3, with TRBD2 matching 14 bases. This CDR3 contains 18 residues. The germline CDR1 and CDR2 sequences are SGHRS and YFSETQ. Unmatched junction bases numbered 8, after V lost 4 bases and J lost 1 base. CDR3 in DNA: TGCGCCAGCAGCCCCGGACTAGCGGGAGGATTCCGCACAGATACGCAGTATTTT. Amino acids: CASSPGLAGGFRTDTQYF.

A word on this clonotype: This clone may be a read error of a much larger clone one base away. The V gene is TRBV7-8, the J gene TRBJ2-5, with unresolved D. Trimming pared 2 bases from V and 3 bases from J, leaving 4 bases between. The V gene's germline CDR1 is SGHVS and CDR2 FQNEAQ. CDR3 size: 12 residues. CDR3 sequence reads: CASSLSEETQYF. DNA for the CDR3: TGTGCCAGCAGCTTAAGTGAAGAGACCCAGTACTTC.

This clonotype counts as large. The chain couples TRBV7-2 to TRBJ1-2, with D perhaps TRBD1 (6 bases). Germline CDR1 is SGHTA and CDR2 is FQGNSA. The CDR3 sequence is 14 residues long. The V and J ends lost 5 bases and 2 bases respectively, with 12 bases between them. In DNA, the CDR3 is TGTGCCAGCAGCCTCCGGGACACAAACTATGGCTACACCTTC. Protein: CASSLRDTNYGYTF.

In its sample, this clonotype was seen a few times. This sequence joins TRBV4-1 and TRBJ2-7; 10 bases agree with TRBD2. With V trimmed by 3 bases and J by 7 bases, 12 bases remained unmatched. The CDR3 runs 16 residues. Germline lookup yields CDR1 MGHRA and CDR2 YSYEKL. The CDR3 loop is CASSQEKREGRREQYF. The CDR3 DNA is TGCGCCAGCAGCCAGGAAAAGCGGGAGGGCCGACGAGAGCAGTACTTC.